A single sample gave rise to the 6 T cell receptor beta chains below, sequenced in a study of blood T cells in healthy people across ages. Through a sample-barcoded 5' primer and a J-beta primer mix, a second PCR was run for roughly 6 to 12 cycles. In TCRdb, the 5' RACE reads were re-called with MiXCR into one record per CDR3 protein. The data contain around 650,000 distinct CDR3 sequences, about 34% of them singletons. The sequenced sample consisted of blood. The receptors here all came from a woman older than 75 in good health.

This clonotype has at least ten counts. The gene calls are TRBV29-1 and TRBJ2-3; D gene unclear. Germline V gene sequence: CDR1 SQVTM, CDR2 ANQGSEA. The length of the CDR3 is 11 residues. V lost 8 bases and J lost 3, with 9 bases in between. CDR3 sequence: CSTLMTDTQYF. The CDR3 nucleotides are TGCAGCACCCTTATGACAGATACGCAGTATTTT.

This clonotype was detected ten times or more. The chain recombines TRBV4-3 with TRBJ2-3; D uncertain. Looked up from germline, CDR1 is LGHNA and CDR2 is YSLEER. V dropped 0 bases and J dropped 0 bases, with 7 bases sitting between them. The CDR3 length is 15 residues. The DNA of the CDR3 is TGCGCCAGCAGCCAAGATGCGGCTAGCACAGATACGCAGTATTTT. Amino acids: CASSQDAASTDTQYF.

This clonotype was detected only a few times. V and J are TRBV25-1 and TRBJ1-2; TRBD1 might be the D (5 bases). Germline lookup yields CDR1 MGHDK and CDR2 SYGVNS. Trimming stripped 6 bases from V and 6 bases from J, with 14 bases between. The CDR3 runs to 13 residues. The CDR3 DNA reads as TGTGCCAGCAGGAGGGGCCAGGGAGATGGCTACACCTTC. Translation gives CASRRGQGDGYTF.

About this clonotype: A much larger clone differs from this one at a single base, so this may be a read error. The chain has TRBV2 and TRBJ2-5; 9 nucleotides align to TRBD2. The end of the DNA is better explained by TRBJ2-7, so the J call may be wrong. Looked up from germline, CDR1 is SNHLY and CDR2 is FYNNEI. The CDR3 length is 14 residues. For the CDR3, the DNA is TGTGCCAGCAGTGTACCTAGCGGGGCCACCGAGCAGTACTTC. This gives the protein CASSVPSGATEQYF.

There are a few counts of this clonotype. This chain uses TRBV5-1 with TRBJ2-1, with 10 nucleotides matching TRBD2. Germline assignment: CDR1 SGHRS and CDR2 YFSETQ. CDR3 length equals 16 residues. V shed 4 bases, J shed 9 bases, and the junction held 13 bases outside the gene matches. CDR3 nucleotides: TGCGCCAGCAGCCCCACGGTCAGCGGGGGGGTTGCTGAGCAGTTCTTC. It codes for CASSPTVSGGVAEQFF.

This clonotype was found many times. The rearrangement joins TRBV29-1 to TRBJ2-7, with D perhaps TRBD1 or TRBD2 (6 bases each). V lost 0 bases and J 5 bases, leaving 17 bases between the germline ends. This CDR3 contains 15 residues. Germline V gene data show CDR1 as SQVTM and CDR2 as ANQGSEA. The chain's CDR3 is CSVEDLYRDSHEQYF. The CDR3 DNA sequence: TGCAGCGTTGAAGATCTTTACAGGGACTCTCACGAGCAGTACTTC.